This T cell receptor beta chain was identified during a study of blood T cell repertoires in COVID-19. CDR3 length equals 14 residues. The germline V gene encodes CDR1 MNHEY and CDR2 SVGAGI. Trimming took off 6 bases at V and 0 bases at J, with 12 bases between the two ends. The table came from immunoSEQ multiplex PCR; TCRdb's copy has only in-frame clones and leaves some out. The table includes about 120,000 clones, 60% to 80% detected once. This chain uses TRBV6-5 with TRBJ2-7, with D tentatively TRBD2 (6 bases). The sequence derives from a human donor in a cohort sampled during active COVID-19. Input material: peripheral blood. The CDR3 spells CASSPGLSSYEQYF. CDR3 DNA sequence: TGTGCCAGCAGCCCGGGACTCAGCTCCTACGAGCAGTACTTC.